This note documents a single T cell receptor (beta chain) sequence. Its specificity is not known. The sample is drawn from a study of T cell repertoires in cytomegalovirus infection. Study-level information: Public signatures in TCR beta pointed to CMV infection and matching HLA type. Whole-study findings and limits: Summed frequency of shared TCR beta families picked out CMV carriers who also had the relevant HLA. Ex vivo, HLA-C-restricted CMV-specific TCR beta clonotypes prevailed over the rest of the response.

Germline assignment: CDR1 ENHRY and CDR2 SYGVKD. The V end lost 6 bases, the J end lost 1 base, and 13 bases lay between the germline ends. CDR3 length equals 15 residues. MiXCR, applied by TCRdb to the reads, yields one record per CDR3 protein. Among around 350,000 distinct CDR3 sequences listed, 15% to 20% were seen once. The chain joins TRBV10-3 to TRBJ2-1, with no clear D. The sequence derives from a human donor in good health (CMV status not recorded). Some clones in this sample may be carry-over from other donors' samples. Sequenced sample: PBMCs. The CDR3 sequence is CAISQQVGSYNEQFF. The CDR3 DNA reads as TGTGCCATCAGCCAGCAGGTGGGGTCCTACAATGAGCAGTTCTTC.